This TCR beta chain comes out of a study of TIL therapy for anti-PD-1-resistant metastatic lung cancer. Study conclusions and caveats: This highly selected cohort may not generalize to typical lung cancer patients. Many TIL product clones were absent from baseline tumor, suggesting clonal contraction.

Time point meaning: pre-treatment sample, taken before nivolumab and TIL therapy. Tumor tissue came from excised metastases, mostly pleural nodules or supraclavicular lymph nodes. Trimming removed 3 bases from V and 4 bases from J; junction bases left unmatched: 9. Germline CDR1 reads SGHTA; CDR2 reads FQGNSA. The CDR3 runs 16 residues. Sequencing used immunoSEQ v3. The data were produced by immunoSEQ multiplex PCR, yet TCRdb's version contains in-frame clones alone and is incomplete. The sample consists of several thousand clones, over 65% of them appearing once. With regard to this clone: Its antigen is undetermined.

The chain carries TRBV7-2 and TRBJ2-5, with 9 positions matching TRBD2. The sequences come from tumor tissue, collected at baseline. The source of this sequence is a person aged 25 to 85 with non-small cell lung cancer. The CDR3 nucleotides read TGTGCCAGCAGCTTGAGTGCGGGGGGGCCACGAGAGACCCAGTACTTC. This translates into CASSLSAGGPRETQYF. Variable domain in full (rest from reference TRBV7-2 and TRBJ2-5): GAGVSQSPSNKVTEKGKDVELRCDPISGHTALYWYRQSLGQGLEFLIYFQGNSAPDKSGLPSDRFSAERTGGSVSTLTIQRTQQEDSAVYLCASSLSAGGPRETQYFGPGTRLLVL.